This T cell receptor (beta chain) stems from a study of blood T cell repertoires in COVID-19. Whole-study context: Whether acute or convalescent, the COVID-19 samples came from the United States, Italy and Spain.

The repertoire was sequenced with immunoSEQ multiplex PCR; TCRdb's copy has only in-frame clones and lacks some. The sample has 300,000 or so clones; roughly 87% are singletons. This clone came up a few times. V was shortened by 0 bases and J by 8 bases, with 13 bases between the two germline ends. The CDR3 covers 14 residues. From germline, CDR1 is SGHAT and CDR2 FQNNGV. Participants, 18 to 89 years old, spanned 25 or so US areas. Sequenced material: PBMCs or T cells enriched from blood (not recorded which). The genes are TRBV11-2 and TRBJ1-2, with D perhaps matching TRBD1 (5 bases). This clonotype was obtained from a woman aged 25 to 39 who had recovered from COVID-19. The DNA of the CDR3 is TGTGCCAGCAGCTTAGATTTCGCGGGGCGCGGCTACACCTTC. Protein product: CASSLDFAGRGYTF.